Each of the 14 T cell receptor beta chains below was sequenced from the same sample in a study of T cells in Graves' hyperthyroidism and ophthalmopathy. RNA transcripts were the template for amplifying TCR beta CDR3 regions. The HTBI primer set was used in a first-round RT-PCR of the TCR CDR3. TCRdb fed the multiplex PCR reads into MiXCR, producing one record per CDR3 protein. The sample yields hundreds of thousands of distinct CDR3 sequences, less than 15% seen once. The specimen sequenced was blood. The receptors here all came from a woman aged 18-35 years with Graves' hyperthyroidism.

V usage is TRBV6-2 or TRBV6-3 and J usage is TRBJ2-7, with D tentatively TRBD2 (6 bases). Germline CDR1 and CDR2: MNHEY and SVGEGT. The CDR3 is 16 amino acids. Trimming removed 5 bases at V and 2 bases at J, with 19 bases between. The chain's CDR3 is CASSPPSGVKAYEQYF. CDR3 coding DNA: TGTGCCAGCAGTCCCCCTTCGGGAGTTAAAGCCTACGAGCAGTACTTC.

This clonotype was seen ten or more times. This chain joins TRBV27 and TRBJ1-1, with D maybe TRBD1 (5 bases). The V gene lost 5 bases and the J gene lost 1 base, with 11 bases spanning the gap. The CDR3 runs to 14 residues. Germline assignment: CDR1 MNHEY and CDR2 SMNVEV (reference sequence). Written as DNA, the CDR3 is TGTGCCAGCAGTCTAGGGGCCCCGAACACTGAAGCTTTCTTT. Amino acid sequence: CASSLGAPNTEAFF.

The sample holds many counts of this clonotype. The chain uses TRBV6-1 and TRBJ2-7; D not certain. Germline values: CDR1 MNHNS, CDR2 SASEGT. The CDR3 covers 14 residues. V shed 6 bases and J shed 0 bases, with 12 bases lying between them. The CDR3 sequence: CASSFRRNSYEQYF. CDR3 bases: TGTGCCAGCAGCTTTCGGCGAAACTCCTACGAGCAGTACTTC.

This clonotype has at least ten counts. The chain links TRBV11-1 to TRBJ1-2; no reliable D call. V gave up 4 bases and J gave up 8 bases, with 11 bases separating them. The CDR3 loop spans 12 amino acids. Germline V gives CDR1 SGHAT, CDR2 FQDESV (reference sequence). The CDR3 reads CASSSFMRGYTF. As DNA, the CDR3 is TGTGCCAGCAGCTCCTTTATGAGGGGCTACACCTTC.

This clonotype has at least ten counts. CDR3 sequence (DNA): TGTGCCAGCCATAACTTCGGGGATGAAAAACTGTTTTTT. Amino acid sequence: CASHNFGDEKLFF. The chain recombines TRBV6-2 or TRBV6-3 with TRBJ1-4; D not resolved. The CDR3 consists of 13 residues. Germline loops: CDR1 MNHEY, CDR2 SVGEGT. Trimming took 8 bases from V and 6 from J, leaving 13 bases between them.

In this sample, this clonotype turned up many times. The rearrangement uses TRBV27 and TRBJ2-1, with D uncertain. This CDR3 has 12 residues. Deletions cut 5 bases from V and 7 bases from J, with 9 bases between. CDR1 is MNHEY, CDR2 SMNVEV, per germline (reference sequence). CDR3 sequence reads: CASSGRLNEQFF. In nucleotides, the CDR3 is TGTGCCAGCAGTGGCCGGTTGAATGAGCAGTTCTTC.

This clonotype was picked up a small number of times. The chain couples TRBV20-1 to TRBJ2-7; TRBD2 matches at 14 bases. CDR1 and CDR2 from the germline V gene are DFQATT and SNEGSKA (reference sequence). The CDR3 consists of 16 residues. With 2 bases clipped from V and 9 bases from J, the junction kept 12 bases outside the gene matches. CDR3 in DNA: TGCAGTGCTAGACCTCCTGGACTAGCGGGAGGTAAGGGGCAGTACTTC. Its translation: CSARPPGLAGGKGQYF.

V and J are TRBV4-3 and TRBJ2-5; D is ambiguous. Deletions cut 1 base from V and 7 bases from J, with 13 bases between. CDR1 is LGHNA, CDR2 YSLEER, per germline. This CDR3 is 14 amino acids long. CDR3 in DNA: TGCGCCAGCAGCCAAGGTCTAGGTCGTGTGACCCAGTACTTC. Its translation: CASSQGLGRVTQYF.

This clonotype was picked up many times. The V gene is TRBV28, the J gene TRBJ1-5; 7 positions match TRBD1. Germline V gene data show CDR1 as MDHEN and CDR2 as SYDVKM. J lost 5 bases, V lost 2 bases, and 6 bases had no gene match. There are 15 residues in the CDR3. The CDR3 region has the DNA TGTGCCAGCAGTTTACGGGACAGAAGTTATCAGCCCCAGCATTTT. Residues: CASSLRDRSYQPQHF.

A note on this clonotype: Since a much larger clone is just one base distant, this may be a read error. This chain links TRBV6-5 with TRBJ1-2; D unclear. V lost 2 bases and J lost 2, with 6 bases in between. CDR1 is MNHEY, CDR2 SVGAGI, per germline. The CDR3 sequence is 13 residues long. CDR3 region: CASSYDNNYGYTF. The CDR3 DNA reads as TGTGCCAGCAGTTACGACAACAACTATGGCTACACCTTC.

Only a few counts were recorded for this clonotype. The chain uses TRBV5-6 and TRBJ1-2; possible D gene TRBD1, 6 bases. V was shortened by 4 bases and J by 2 bases, with 12 bases between the two germline ends. Germline CDR1 SGHDT, CDR2 YYEEEE. This CDR3 contains 14 residues. CDR3 sequence reads: CASSPGQSNYGYTF. CDR3 DNA: TGTGCCAGCAGCCCCGGACAGTCGAACTATGGCTACACCTTC.

This clonotype has a handful of counts. CDR3 residues: CASSLEGGSEKLFF. The CDR3 DNA reads TGTGCCAGCAGCTTAGAAGGGGGTAGTGAAAAACTGTTTTTT. V is TRBV7-2 and J is TRBJ1-4; D might be TRBD1 (6 bases). In germline, CDR1 is SGHTA, CDR2 FQGNSA. The V end was cut by 1 base, the J end by 7 bases, with 10 bases between. This CDR3 has 14 amino acids. The full variable domain, completed using reference TRBV7-2 and TRBJ1-4, is GAGVSQSPSNKVTEKGKDVELRCDPISGHTALYWYRQSLGQGLEFLIYFQGNSAPDKSGLPSDRFSAERTGGSVSTLTIQRTQQEDSAVYLCASSLEGGSEKLFFGSGTQLSVL.

This clonotype was seen ten or more times. J is TRBJ1-2 and V is TRBV16; TRBD1 is a possible D gene (5 bases). CDR3 length equals 15 residues. The germline gives CDR1 KGHSY, CDR2 FQNENV. V was pared by 2 bases and J by 6 bases, with 16 bases between. CDR3 region: CASSQNQGTVDGYTF. The CDR3 nucleotides are TGTGCCAGCAGCCAAAACCAGGGCACGGTCGATGGCTACACCTTC.

This clonotype was counted ten times or more. This chain connects TRBV6-1 to TRBJ2-5, with D possibly TRBD1 on 6 matching bases. CDR1 is MNHNS, CDR2 SASEGT, per germline. With 6 bases removed from V and 4 bases from J, the gap between germline ends came to 12 bases. The CDR3 sequence is 13 residues long. The CDR3 here is CASSRQAAETQYF. CDR3 nucleotide sequence: TGTGCCAGCAGCCGACAGGCCGCAGAGACCCAGTACTTC.